The clone carrying this T cell receptor beta chain was seen many times. Antigen specificity is unknown. TCR alpha and beta CDR3 regions were amplified from RNA using iRepertoire nested multiplex PCR. TCRdb independently ran MiXCR on the multiplex PCR reads; one entry per CDR3 protein. This sample has more than 350,000 distinct CDR3 sequences, with around 38% found just once. This sample is drawn from a study of glioma-infiltrating T cells. As for the study in general: Glioblastomas were WHO grade IV, sampled at first diagnosis; low-grade were grade II. The study, taken as a whole, reports: Patients with low tissue-blood divergence carried a signature set of shared blood CDR3 motifs.

There are 13 residues in the CDR3. Germline V gene data show CDR1 as LGHNA and CDR2 as YSLEER. The V end was cut by 0 bases, the J end by 7 bases, with 7 bases between. Sequencing used glioma tissue, nonneoplastic brain tissue, or PBMCs (not recorded which). J is TRBJ1-5 and V is TRBV4-3; unclear D gene. This TCR was sampled from a human donor with low-grade glioma or glioblastoma, undergoing nonglioma brain surgery, or in good health (not recorded which). Written as DNA, the CDR3 is TGCGCCAGCAGCCAAGAACGGTGGCAGCCCCAGCATTTT. Its translation is CASSQERWQPQHF.